One sample yielded the 15 T cell receptor beta chains listed below, sequenced in a study of shared clonotypes between healthy human individuals. Profiling relied on immunoSEQ multiplex PCR, and the TCRdb table lists in-frame clones only, not all of them. Of about 2.2 million clones listed, roughly 95% were seen once; the top ten hold roughly 1.7%. CD45RO negativity and positive selection for CCR7 defined naive CD8 cells, a population that excluded terminally differentiated effector memory CD45RA+ cells. The specimen sequenced was naive CD8+ T cells from PBMCs. These receptors were collected from a man between 18 and 29 years old in good health. Some clones in this sample may be carry-over from other donors' samples.

CDR3 sequence (DNA): TGTGCCAGCAGCCCTGGGACCGAACTCTATGGCTACACCTTC. It codes for CASSPGTELYGYTF. The rearrangement uses TRBV5-8 and TRBJ1-2, with a weak D call TRBD1 (5 bases). The CDR3 length is 14 residues. V was pared by 4 bases and J by 4 bases, with 14 bases between. Per the germline V gene, CDR1 is SGHTS and CDR2 is YDEGEE. The variable domain in full, with the rest retrieved from reference TRBV5-8 and TRBJ1-2, is EAGVTQSPTHLIKTRGQQATLRCSPISGHTSVYWYQQALGLGLQFLLWYDEGEERNRGNFPPRFSGRQFPNYSSELNVNALELEDSALYLCASSPGTELYGYTFGSGTRLTVV.

This rearrangement joins TRBV28 to TRBJ2-3; TRBD2 agrees at 8 bases. Germline lookup yields CDR1 MDHEN and CDR2 SYDVKM. The CDR3 has 16 residues. V shed 5 bases and J 4 bases; nucleotides not matched to a gene: 11. The CDR3 DNA sequence: TGTGCCAGCAGTGACCGGACTAGCCTCCTAGCAGATACGCAGTATTTT. Its protein is CASSDRTSLLADTQYF.

This rearrangement joins TRBV25-1 to TRBJ2-2; the D is unclear. CDR3 length: 13 residues. V was shortened by 2 bases and J by 7 bases, with 8 bases between the two germline ends. Germline CDR1 reads MGHDK; CDR2 reads SYGVNS. The CDR3 sequence is CASSELGGGELFF. In DNA, the CDR3 is TGTGCCAGCAGTGAACTGGGCGGCGGGGAGCTGTTTTTT.

The chain couples TRBV27 to TRBJ2-5, with 7 bases aligning to TRBD2. J gave up 5 bases and V 1 base, and 10 bases lay outside the gene matches. Germline V gene sequence: CDR1 MNHEY, CDR2 SMNVEV (reference sequence). The CDR3 consists of 16 residues. The CDR3 loop is CASSLLDWGGMETQYF. CDR3 nucleotide sequence: TGTGCCAGCAGTTTATTGGACTGGGGGGGAATGGAGACCCAGTACTTC.

This sequence joins TRBV28 and TRBJ1-2; D is ambiguous. Germline V lookup: CDR1 MDHEN, CDR2 SYDVKM. V dropped 5 bases and J dropped 0 bases, with 28 bases sitting between them. CDR3 length equals 20 residues. In DNA, the CDR3 is TGTGCCAGCAGTGTACGACTGACAATGATGGTGCTCTGGACTAACTATGGCTACACCTTC. This gives the protein CASSVRLTMMVLWTNYGYTF.

CDR3 sequence reads: CASSFRAGYTYEQYF. Written as DNA, the CDR3 is TGTGCCAGCAGCTTTCGTGCAGGATATACTTACGAGCAGTACTTC. This sequence joins TRBV7-9 and TRBJ2-7; D unresolved. CDR1 and CDR2 (germline): SEHNR, FQNEAQ (reference sequence). V lost 3 bases and J 4 bases, leaving 16 bases between the germline ends. The CDR3 consists of 15 residues.

The chain joins TRBV18 to TRBJ2-5, with D unclear. Germline values: CDR1 KGHSH, CDR2 LQKENI. The ends were cut back, 0 bases at V and 5 bases at J, with 16 bases in the middle. This CDR3 has 16 residues. The CDR3 reads CASSPPVLALTETQYF. CDR3 nucleotide sequence: TGTGCCAGCTCACCACCGGTGTTAGCTCTAACGGAGACCCAGTACTTC.

The chain couples TRBV9 to TRBJ1-2; 8 bases agree with TRBD1. Germline CDR1 and CDR2: SGDLS and YYNGEE. The CDR3 is made up of 15 amino acids. Losses at the gene ends were 0 bases for V and 4 bases for J; bases not matched to a gene: 5. The CDR3 loop reads CASSVAPGTGYGYTF. CDR3 sequence (DNA): TGTGCCAGCAGCGTAGCGCCCGGGACAGGCTATGGCTACACCTTC.

The V call is TRBV19, the J call TRBJ2-7, with 7 bases matching TRBD1. Trimming took 4 bases from V and 3 from J; bases not matched to a gene: 9. CDR1 is LNHDA, CDR2 SQIVND, per germline (reference sequence). This CDR3 region has 15 residues. The CDR3 spells CASSTRRQGNYEQYF. CDR3 in DNA: TGTGCCAGTAGTACCCGGCGACAGGGAAACTACGAGCAGTACTTC. The variable domain in full, completed from reference TRBV19 and TRBJ2-7, reads DGGITQSPKYLFRKEGQNVTLSCEQNLNHDAMYWYRQDPGQGLRLIYYSQIVNDFQKGDIAEGYSVSREKKESFPLTVTSAQKNPTAFYLCASSTRRQGNYEQYFGPGTRLTVT.

The V and J genes are TRBV29-1 and TRBJ2-7; 7 bases fit TRBD2. Germline CDR1 SQVTM, CDR2 ANQGSEA. V was pared by 4 bases and J by 6 bases, with 9 bases of the junction left unmatched. This CDR3 spans 13 amino acids. CDR3 nucleotide sequence: TGCAGCGTTGGGGGACTACCTTCCGGCGAGCAGTACTTC. Its protein product is CSVGGLPSGEQYF.

This sequence joins TRBV5-4 and TRBJ2-7; 9 bases match TRBD1. Germline CDR1 is SGHNT and CDR2 is YYREEE (reference sequence). The CDR3 has 14 residues. Trimming at V came to 4 bases and at J to 5 bases, leaving 7 bases not matched to a gene. CDR3 loop: CASSPVQGAHEQYF. CDR3 in DNA: TGTGCCAGCAGCCCAGTACAGGGGGCGCACGAGCAGTACTTC.

The V and J genes are TRBV27 and TRBJ2-5, with a weak D call TRBD2 (5 bases). The tail of the sequence fits TRBJ2-7 better, so the J call may be wrong. CDR3 length: 16 residues. Germline values: CDR1 MNHEY, CDR2 SMNVEV (reference sequence). CDR3 nucleotides: TGTGCCAGCAGTTTGCCCCCTTTGGGGAGTCCCTACGAGCAGTACTTC. Translating it yields CASSLPPLGSPYEQYF.

This clone was seen a few times. The rearrangement joins TRBV9 to TRBJ2-1; possible D gene TRBD2, 6 bases. The CDR3 covers 13 residues. Trimming pared 3 bases from V and 10 bases from J, leaving 14 bases between. Germline V CDR1 and CDR2: SGDLS, YYNGEE. CDR3 in DNA: TGTGCCAGCAGCGCCCAGCGGGCACCCGAGCAGTTCTTC. It translates to CASSAQRAPEQFF.

Regarding this clone: The same CDR3 also results from other DNA sequences found in this sample. The CDR3 nucleotides read TGTGCCAGCAGTGGTGGTACCCACGAGCAGTACTTC. Translation: CASSGGTHEQYF. V is TRBV27 and J is TRBJ2-7; no firm D call. Germline V gives CDR1 MNHEY, CDR2 SMNVEV (reference sequence). The CDR3 is 12 amino acids. V lost 5 bases to trimming and J lost 5 bases, with 10 bases between them.

Note on this clone: Other DNA sequences in this sample translate to the same CDR3. This sequence joins TRBV19 and TRBJ1-2, with 8 nucleotides matching TRBD1. Germline CDR1 is LNHDA and CDR2 is SQIVND (reference sequence). J lost 4 bases, V lost 2 bases, and 3 bases had no gene match. CDR3 length: 14 amino acids. The CDR3 sequence: CASSITGGGYGYTF. Here the CDR3 DNA reads TGTGCCAGTAGTATAACAGGGGGAGGCTATGGCTACACCTTC.